This TCR beta chain was identified during a study of T cell responses to AZD1222 COVID-19 vaccine. TCRdb's table, derived via immunoSEQ multiplex PCR, lists solely in-frame clones and lacks some. Of approximately 110,000 clones listed, more than 90% are singletons. The study's findings and limits: Spike-specific TCR repertoires showed rising breadth and depth after two AZD1222 doses. Nearly half of spike-specific TCRs reportedly target unmutated variant regions. Spike-wide coverage was observed for vaccine-associated CD4 TCRs, with dominant responses at 160-218 and 743-854.

The CDR3 totals 15 residues. The V and J ends lost 3 bases and 6 bases, in that order; junction bases with no gene match: 5. CDR1 is SEHNR and CDR2 is FQNEAQ in the germline V gene (reference sequence). Worth noting for this clone: What it recognizes is unknown.

The clonotype comes from an adult in good health. The V and J genes are TRBV7-9 and TRBJ1-6; TRBD1 agrees at 7 bases. The sample in question was peripheral blood, obtained on day 0 of AZD1222 vaccination. The CDR3 DNA reads as TGTGCCAGCAGCTTTTCAGGGGGGCTTAATTCACCCCTCCACTTT. It translates to CASSFSGGLNSPLHF.